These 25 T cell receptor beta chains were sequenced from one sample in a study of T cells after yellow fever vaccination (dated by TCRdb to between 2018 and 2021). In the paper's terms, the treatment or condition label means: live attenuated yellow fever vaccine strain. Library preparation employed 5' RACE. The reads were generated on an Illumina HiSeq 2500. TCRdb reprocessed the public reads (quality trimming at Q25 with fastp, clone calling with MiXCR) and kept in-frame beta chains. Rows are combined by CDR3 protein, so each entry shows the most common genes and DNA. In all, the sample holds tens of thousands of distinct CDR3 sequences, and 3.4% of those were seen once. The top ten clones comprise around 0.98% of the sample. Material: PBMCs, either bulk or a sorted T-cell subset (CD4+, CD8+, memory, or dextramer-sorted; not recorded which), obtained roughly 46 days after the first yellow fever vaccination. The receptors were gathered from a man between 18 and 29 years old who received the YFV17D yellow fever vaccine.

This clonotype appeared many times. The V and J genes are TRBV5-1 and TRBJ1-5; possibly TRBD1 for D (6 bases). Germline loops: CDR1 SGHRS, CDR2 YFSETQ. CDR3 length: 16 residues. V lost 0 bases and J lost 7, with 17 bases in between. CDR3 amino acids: CASSLGTQGAGQPQHF. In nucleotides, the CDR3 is TGCGCCAGCAGCTTGGGGACACAGGGTGCAGGGCAGCCCCAGCATTTT.

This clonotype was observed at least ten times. The CDR3 spells CASSSTSGGDNEQFF. As DNA, the CDR3 is TGTGCCAGCAGTTCTACTAGCGGGGGGGACAATGAGCAGTTCTTC. This chain connects TRBV6-5 to TRBJ2-1, with 13 bases identical to TRBD2. The CDR3 loop spans 15 amino acids. The J segment lost 5 bases and the V segment lost 4 bases, leaving 2 bases of the junction unmatched. The germline V gene encodes CDR1 MNHEY and CDR2 SVGAGI.

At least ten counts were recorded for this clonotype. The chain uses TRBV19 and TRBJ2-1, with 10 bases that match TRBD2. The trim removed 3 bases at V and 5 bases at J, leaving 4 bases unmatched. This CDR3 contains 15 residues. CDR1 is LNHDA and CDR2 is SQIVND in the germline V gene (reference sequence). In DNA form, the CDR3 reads TGTGCCAGTAGTATGAGAACTAGCGGGAACAATGAGCAGTTCTTC. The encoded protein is CASSMRTSGNNEQFF.

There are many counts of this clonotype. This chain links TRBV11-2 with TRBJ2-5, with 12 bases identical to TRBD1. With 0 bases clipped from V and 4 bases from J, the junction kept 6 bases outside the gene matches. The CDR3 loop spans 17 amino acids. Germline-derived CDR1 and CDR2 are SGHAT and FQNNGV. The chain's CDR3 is CASSLDRDRGRAETQYF. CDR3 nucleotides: TGTGCCAGCAGCTTAGATCGGGACAGGGGGCGCGCAGAGACCCAGTACTTC.

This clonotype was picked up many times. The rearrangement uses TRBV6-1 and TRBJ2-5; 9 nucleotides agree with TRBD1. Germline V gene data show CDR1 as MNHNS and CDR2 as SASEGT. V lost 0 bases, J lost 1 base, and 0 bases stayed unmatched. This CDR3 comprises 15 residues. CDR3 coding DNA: TGTGCCAGCAGTGAAGCGACAGGGGGCCAAGAGACCCAGTACTTC. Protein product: CASSEATGGQETQYF.

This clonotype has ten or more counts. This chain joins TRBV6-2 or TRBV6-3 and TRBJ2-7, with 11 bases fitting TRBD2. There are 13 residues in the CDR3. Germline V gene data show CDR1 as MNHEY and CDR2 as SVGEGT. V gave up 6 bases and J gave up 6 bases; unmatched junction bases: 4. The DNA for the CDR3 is TGTGCCAGCAGGGGGACTAGCGGTCTCGAGCAGTACTTC. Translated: CASRGTSGLEQYF.

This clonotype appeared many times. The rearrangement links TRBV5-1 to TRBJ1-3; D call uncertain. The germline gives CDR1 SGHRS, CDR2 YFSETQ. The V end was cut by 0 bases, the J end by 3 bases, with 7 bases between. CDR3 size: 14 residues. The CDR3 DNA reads TGCGCCAGCAGCTTGGGAACACTTGGAAACACCATATATTTT. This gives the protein CASSLGTLGNTIYF.

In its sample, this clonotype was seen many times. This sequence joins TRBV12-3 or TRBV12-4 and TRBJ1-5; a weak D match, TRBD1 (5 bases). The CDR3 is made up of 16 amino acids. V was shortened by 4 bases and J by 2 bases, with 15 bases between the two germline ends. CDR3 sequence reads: CASSSGPGWGNQPQHF. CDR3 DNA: TGTGCCAGCAGTTCGGGACCGGGATGGGGCAATCAGCCCCAGCATTTT.

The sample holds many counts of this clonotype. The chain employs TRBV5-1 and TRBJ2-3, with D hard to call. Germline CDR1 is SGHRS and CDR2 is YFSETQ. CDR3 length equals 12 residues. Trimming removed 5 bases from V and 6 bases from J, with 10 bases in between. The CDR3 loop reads CASRILGDTQYF. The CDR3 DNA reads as TGCGCCAGCAGAATATTGGGGGATACGCAGTATTTT.

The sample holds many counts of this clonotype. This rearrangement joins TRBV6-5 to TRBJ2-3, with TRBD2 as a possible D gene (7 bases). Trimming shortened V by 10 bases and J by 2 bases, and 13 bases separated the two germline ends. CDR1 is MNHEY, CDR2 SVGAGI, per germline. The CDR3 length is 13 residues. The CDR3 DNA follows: TGTGCCACCTCGCGGGGGCTCACAGATACGCAGTATTTT. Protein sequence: CATSRGLTDTQYF.

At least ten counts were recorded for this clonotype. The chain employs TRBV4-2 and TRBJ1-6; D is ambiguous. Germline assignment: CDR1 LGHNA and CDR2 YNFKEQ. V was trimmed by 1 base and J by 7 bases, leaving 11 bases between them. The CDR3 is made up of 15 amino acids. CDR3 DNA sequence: TGTGCCAGCAGCCAAGGGGATGCGGAGAATTCACCCCTCCACTTT. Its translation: CASSQGDAENSPLHF.

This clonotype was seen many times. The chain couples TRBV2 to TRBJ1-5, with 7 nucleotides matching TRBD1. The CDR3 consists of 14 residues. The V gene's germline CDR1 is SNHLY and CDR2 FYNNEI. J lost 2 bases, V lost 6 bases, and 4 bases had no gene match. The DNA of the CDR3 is TGTGCCAGCAGCGACAGGGTCGGCAATCAGCCCCAGCATTTT. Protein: CASSDRVGNQPQHF. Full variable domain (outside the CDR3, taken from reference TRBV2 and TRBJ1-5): EPEVTQTPSHQVTQMGQEVILRCVPISNHLYFYWYRQILGQKVEFLVSFYNNEISEKSEIFDDQFSVERPDGSNFTLKIRSTKLEDSAMYFCASSDRVGNQPQHFGDGTRLSIL.

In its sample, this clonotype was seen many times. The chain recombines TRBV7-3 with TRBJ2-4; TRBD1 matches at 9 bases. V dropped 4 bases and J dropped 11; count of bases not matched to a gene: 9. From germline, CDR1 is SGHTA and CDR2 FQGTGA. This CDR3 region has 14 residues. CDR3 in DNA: TGTGCCAGCAGCTCAACAGGGGGCAGCCCCTTTCAGTACTTC. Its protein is CASSSTGGSPFQYF.

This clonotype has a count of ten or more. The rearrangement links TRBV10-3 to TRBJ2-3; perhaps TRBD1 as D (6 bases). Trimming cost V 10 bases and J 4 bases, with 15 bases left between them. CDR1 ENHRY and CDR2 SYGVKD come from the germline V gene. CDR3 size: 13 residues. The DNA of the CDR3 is TGTGCCACTGCACAGGGTATGGCAGATACGCAGTATTTT. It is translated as CATAQGMADTQYF.

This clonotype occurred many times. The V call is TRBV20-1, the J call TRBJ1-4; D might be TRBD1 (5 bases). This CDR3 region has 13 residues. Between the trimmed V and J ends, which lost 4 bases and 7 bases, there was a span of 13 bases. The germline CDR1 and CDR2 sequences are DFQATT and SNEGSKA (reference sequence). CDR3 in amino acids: CSAITTGGEKLFF. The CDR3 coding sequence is TGCAGTGCTATCACAACTGGGGGTGAAAAACTGTTTTTT.

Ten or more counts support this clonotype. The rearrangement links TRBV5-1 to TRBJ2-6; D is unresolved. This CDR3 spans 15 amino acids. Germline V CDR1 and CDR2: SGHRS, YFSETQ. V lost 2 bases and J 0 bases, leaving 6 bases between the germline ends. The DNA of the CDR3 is TGCGCCAGCAGCTTCGGTACCTCTGGGGCCAACGTCCTGACTTTC. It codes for CASSFGTSGANVLTF.

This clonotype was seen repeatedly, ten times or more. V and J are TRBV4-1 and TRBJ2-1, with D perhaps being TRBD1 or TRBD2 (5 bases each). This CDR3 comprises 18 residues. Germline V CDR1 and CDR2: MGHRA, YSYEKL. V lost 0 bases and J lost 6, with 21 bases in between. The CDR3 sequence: CASSQERGWGKGSNEQFF. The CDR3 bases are TGCGCCAGCAGCCAAGAACGGGGCTGGGGCAAAGGGTCCAATGAGCAGTTCTTC.

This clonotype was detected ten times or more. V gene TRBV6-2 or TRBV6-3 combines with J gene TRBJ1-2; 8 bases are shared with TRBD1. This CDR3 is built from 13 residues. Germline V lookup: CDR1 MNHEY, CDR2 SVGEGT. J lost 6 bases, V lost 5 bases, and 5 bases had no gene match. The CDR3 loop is CASSHPDRDGYTF. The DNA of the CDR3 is TGTGCCAGCAGTCACCCGGACAGGGATGGCTACACCTTC.

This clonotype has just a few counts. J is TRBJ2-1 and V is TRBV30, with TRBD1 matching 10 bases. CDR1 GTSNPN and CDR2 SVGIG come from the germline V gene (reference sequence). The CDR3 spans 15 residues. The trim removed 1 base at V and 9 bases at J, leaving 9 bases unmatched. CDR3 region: CAWSDPGQGFSEQFF. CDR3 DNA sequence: TGTGCCTGGAGTGATCCGGGACAGGGGTTCAGTGAGCAGTTCTTC.

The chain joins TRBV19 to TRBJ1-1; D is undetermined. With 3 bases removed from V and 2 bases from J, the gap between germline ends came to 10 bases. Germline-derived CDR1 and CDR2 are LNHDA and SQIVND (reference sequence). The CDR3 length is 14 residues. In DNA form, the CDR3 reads TGTGCCAGTAGTATTAGGGCCGGAAACACTGAAGCTTTCTTT. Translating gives CASSIRAGNTEAFF.

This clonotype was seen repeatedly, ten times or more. The CDR3 loop is CALRDRFPSGTQYF. The CDR3 DNA sequence: TGTGCCCTCCGGGACAGGTTCCCCTCGGGAACGCAGTATTTT. The chain employs TRBV28 and TRBJ2-3; 8 bases line up with TRBD1. The CDR3 has 14 residues. Germline V lookup: CDR1 MDHEN, CDR2 SYDVKM. The junction had 16 bases not matched to a gene; V was cut back by 11 bases and J by 9 bases.

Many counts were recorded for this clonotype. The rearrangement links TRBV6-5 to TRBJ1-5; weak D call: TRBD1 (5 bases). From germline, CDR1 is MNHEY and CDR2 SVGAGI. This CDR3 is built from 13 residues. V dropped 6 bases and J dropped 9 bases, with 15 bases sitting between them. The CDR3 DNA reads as TGTGCCAGCAGCCGGCGGGGGGGATGGCCCCAGCATTTT. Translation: CASSRRGGWPQHF.

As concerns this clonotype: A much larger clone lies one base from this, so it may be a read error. The CDR3 is CASSQDSAIQETQYF. The CDR3 region has the DNA TGTGCCAGCAGCCAAGACAGCGCAATCCAAGAGACCCAGTACTTC. This chain links TRBV4-2 with TRBJ2-5; D is unresolved. V dropped 0 bases and J dropped 1 base, with 9 bases sitting between them. This CDR3 is 15 amino acids long. CDR1 and CDR2 (germline): LGHNA, YNFKEQ.

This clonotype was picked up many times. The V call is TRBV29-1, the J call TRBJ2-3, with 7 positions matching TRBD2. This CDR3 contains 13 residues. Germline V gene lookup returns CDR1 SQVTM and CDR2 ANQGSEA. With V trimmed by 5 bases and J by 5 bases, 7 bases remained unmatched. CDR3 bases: TGCAGCGTTCTTTGGCGGGGGATAGATACGCAGTATTTT. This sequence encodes CSVLWRGIDTQYF.

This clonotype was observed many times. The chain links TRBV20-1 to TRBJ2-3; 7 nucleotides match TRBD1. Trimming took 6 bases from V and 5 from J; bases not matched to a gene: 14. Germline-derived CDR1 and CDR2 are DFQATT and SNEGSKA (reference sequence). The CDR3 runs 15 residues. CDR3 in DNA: TGCAGTGCCCACCAGAGACAGGGTTTTAGAGATACGCAGTATTTT. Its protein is CSAHQRQGFRDTQYF.